Each of the 8 T cell receptor beta chains below was sequenced from the same sample in a study of T-cell memory formation after mild COVID-19 (dated by TCRdb to the early 2020s). Receptor libraries were prepared by 5' RACE. These reads were obtained on an Illumina NovaSeq 6000. In TCRdb, the public reads were trimmed at Q25 with fastp and aligned with MiXCR, with productive beta chains retained. Each entry merges the rows of one CDR3 protein and shows their most common DNA and genes. The sample records 150,000 to 200,000 distinct CDR3 sequences, 18% of which are singletons. The ten most abundant clones make up 3% to 4.5% of the sample. Material for sequencing was PBMCs or a T cell subset sorted from them (not recorded which). Every receptor here comes from a man younger than 30 who had mild COVID-19 (a few samples of this study predate the infection). The sample titles of this study are shuffled in the database, so cell type and time point are left out; the donor was told from shared clones.

This clonotype was counted between two and nine times. This chain joins TRBV7-9 and TRBJ2-7; 9 positions agree with TRBD1. This CDR3 has 13 amino acids. The J segment lost 4 bases and the V segment lost 5 bases, leaving 3 bases of the junction unmatched. Germline V gene data show CDR1 as SEHNR and CDR2 as FQNEAQ (reference sequence). CDR3 sequence reads: CASSGTGMYEQYV. In DNA, the CDR3 is TGTGCCAGCAGCGGGACAGGGATGTACGAGCAGTACGTC.

The CDR3 protein is CATRNYNEQFF. CDR3 DNA: TGTGCCACCAGGAACTACAATGAGCAGTTCTTC. The chain is built from TRBV24-1 and TRBJ2-1; no definite D call. Looked up from germline, CDR1 is KGHDR and CDR2 is SFDVKD. This CDR3 contains 11 residues. Trimming stripped 7 bases from V and 3 bases from J, with 3 bases between.

This clonotype was counted between two and nine times. The rearrangement joins TRBV6-2 or TRBV6-3 to TRBJ2-7; D call uncertain. The V and J ends lost 4 bases and 7 bases respectively, with 14 bases between them. This CDR3 has 13 residues. Germline CDR1 MNHEY, CDR2 SVGEGT. The CDR3 loop is CASSWALVGEQYF. The DNA of the CDR3 is TGTGCCAGCAGTTGGGCCCTGGTTGGGGAGCAGTACTTC.

The V gene is TRBV7-8, the J gene TRBJ2-3; TRBD2 matches at 7 bases. Germline V lookup: CDR1 SGHVS, CDR2 FQNEAQ. After removal of 5 bases from V and 2 bases from J, the junction contained 7 bases not matched to a gene. This CDR3 has 15 residues. The CDR3 here is CASSALAGLTDTQYF. The CDR3 DNA reads as TGTGCCAGCAGCGCGTTAGCGGGTCTCACAGATACGCAGTATTTT.

The CDR3 nucleotides are TGTGCCAGCAGACACCCTACCACCGGGACCCTTCCGTATTTT. It encodes CASRHPTTGTLPYF. The chain combines TRBV6-2 or TRBV6-3 with TRBJ2-3; the D call may be TRBD1 or TRBD2 (5 bases each). The germline V gene encodes CDR1 MNHEY and CDR2 SVGEGT. V lost 6 bases and J 14 bases, leaving 24 bases between the germline ends. The CDR3 has 14 amino acids.

This clonotype has at least ten counts. The V call is TRBV7-2, the J call TRBJ1-1; a possible D gene is TRBD1 (5 bases). V was trimmed by 1 base and J by 3 bases, leaving 18 bases between them. This CDR3 is built from 17 residues. CDR1 SGHTA and CDR2 FQGNSA come from the germline V gene. CDR3 sequence reads: CASSLDLGGLFYTEAFF. The CDR3 nucleotides are TGTGCCAGCAGCTTAGATCTGGGGGGTCTTTTTTACACTGAAGCTTTCTTT.

The rearrangement links TRBV5-1 to TRBJ1-1; D is undetermined. This CDR3 is built from 13 residues. Germline-derived CDR1 and CDR2 are SGHRS and YFSETQ. V was clipped by 0 bases and J by 1 base, with 4 bases between them. As DNA, the CDR3 is TGCGCCAGCAGCTTGGATAAGAACACTGAAGCTTTCTTT. As protein: CASSLDKNTEAFF.

The chain carries TRBV7-2 and TRBJ2-5; D ambiguous. The length of the CDR3 is 14 residues. V lost 1 base and J lost 3, with 9 bases in between. The germline V gene encodes CDR1 SGHTA and CDR2 FQGNSA. The CDR3 reads CASSLGGRKETQYF. DNA of the CDR3: TGTGCCAGCAGCTTAGGTGGCAGGAAAGAGACCCAGTACTTC.